One and the same sample provided the 13 T cell receptor beta chains below, sequenced in a study of T cells in women clearing cervical HPV infection. Libraries were prepared by immunoSEQ multiplex PCR; TCRdb keeps only in-frame clonotypes and omits some of them. Its listing shows around 12,000 clones. Sequencing was done on a sample of blood buffy coat. These receptors all stem from a woman between 18 and 70 years old with a cervical HPV16 infection that either progressed to CIN3+ or cleared (not recorded which).

Regarding this clone: The read gets to within 3 residues of the CDR3 end, and the germline J gene fills in the rest. V and J are TRBV7-2 and TRBJ1-4; D is unclear. V shed 1 base and J shed 8 bases, with 8 bases lying between them. Germline V lookup: CDR1 SGHTA, CDR2 FQGNSA. CDR3 length: 13 amino acids. CDR3 loop: CASSLGSQEKLFF. CDR3 DNA (partial): TGTGCCAGCAGCTTAGGATCTCAGGAAAAA.

As to this clone: The read comes to an end 3 residues before the CDR3 does, leaving the germline J gene to fill in the end. The chain combines TRBV2 with TRBJ2-1; D may be TRBD2 (5 bases). V was clipped by 3 bases and J by 9 bases, with 12 bases between them. Germline CDR1 and CDR2: SNHLY and FYNNEI. This CDR3 has 13 amino acids. The CDR3: CASSEEVRGEQFF. The sequenced part of the CDR3 DNA is TGTGCCAGCAGTGAGGAGGTCCGGGGTGAG.

Comment on this clone: The CDR3 is cut off 3 residues early in the read; its end comes from the germline J gene. V is TRBV19 and J is TRBJ1-5; TRBD1 aligns across 9 bases. This CDR3 is 14 amino acids long. The germline gives CDR1 LNHDA, CDR2 SQIVND (reference sequence). J lost 4 bases, V lost 5 bases, and 3 bases had no gene match. The CDR3 is CASSWDRANQPQHF. The covered CDR3 bases are TGTGCCAGTAGTTGGGACAGGGCAAATCAGCCC.

The CDR3 bases that were read are TGCGCCAGCAGTGGGAGAGGGGAGACC. This gives the protein CASSGRGET. The whole CDR3 reads CASSGRGETQYF. This chain joins TRBV10-2 and TRBJ2-5; maybe TRBD2 (5 bases). Read sequence stops 3 residues before the CDR3 end, and the germline J gene provides the missing end. The CDR3 has 12 residues. Germline V CDR1 and CDR2: WSHSY, SAAADI. Deletions cut 4 bases from V and 5 bases from J, with 8 bases between.

Details on this clone: Coverage ceases 3 residues before the CDR3 finishes, and the germline J gene fills in the end. V is TRBV6-2 or TRBV6-3 and J is TRBJ2-2; D perhaps matches TRBD2 (6 bases). CDR1 and CDR2 (germline): MNHEY, SVGEGT. The CDR3 consists of 14 residues. The part of the CDR3 DNA that was read is TGTGCCAGCAATCGGGCGGGGAGGAATTCACCG. It codes for CASNRAGRNSP. The full CDR3 protein reads CASNRAGRNSPLFF.

This clone registers medium-sized by frequency. The CDR3 is cut off 3 residues early in the read; its end comes from the germline J gene. The chain is built from TRBV5-4 and TRBJ2-7; the match to TRBD1 covers 8 bases. The V gene end was trimmed by 4 bases and the J gene end by 1 base; junction bases not matched to a gene: 4. Looked up from germline, CDR1 is SGHNT and CDR2 is YYREEE (reference sequence). The CDR3 has 14 amino acids. The covered CDR3 bases are TGTGCCAGCAGCCGTGGGACAGGTTCCTACGAG. Its protein product is CASSRGTGSYE. The full CDR3 reads CASSRGTGSYEQYF. The full variable domain, its missing parts supplied by reference TRBV5-4 and TRBJ2-7, is ETGVTQSPTHLIKTRGQQVTLRCSSQSGHNTVSWYQQALGQGPQFIFQYYREEENGRGNFPPRFSGLQFPNYSSELNVNALELDDSALYLCASSRGTGSYEQYFGPGTRLTVT.

Comments on this clone: The read terminates 3 residues before the CDR3 end, so the remaining end is supplied by the germline J gene. The chain has TRBV30 and TRBJ2-7; 8 bases line up with TRBD1. The junction had 6 bases not matched to a gene; V was cut back by 8 bases and J by 6 bases. From germline, CDR1 is GTSNPN and CDR2 SVGIG (reference sequence). The CDR3 contains 11 residues. CDR3 protein: CAGTGFGEQYF. CDR3 DNA, as far as it was read: TGTGCCGGGACAGGTTTTGGCGAG.

Regarding this clone: The read gets to within 3 residues of the CDR3 end, and the germline J gene fills in the rest. The chain uses TRBV18 and TRBJ2-7; 7 nucleotides line up with TRBD1. The CDR3 contains 17 residues. Trimming took 2 bases from V and 0 from J; bases not matched to a gene: 10. Germline V gives CDR1 KGHSH, CDR2 LQKENI. The CDR3 sequence is CASSPGATGTSSYEQYF. The sequenced part of the CDR3 DNA is TGTGCCAGCTCACCAGGCGCGACAGGGACGAGCTCCTACGAG.

In the case of this clone: The sequenced fragment ends 3 residues before the CDR3 boundary, so the rest is inferred from the germline J gene. The chain employs TRBV20-1 and TRBJ1-2; D call uncertain. The CDR3 runs to 13 residues. Germline CDR1 is DFQATT and CDR2 is SNEGSKA (reference sequence). CDR3 DNA (partial): TGCAGTGCTAGAGAAGGAGGGCCACAGGGC. Protein sequence: CSAREGGPQG. The whole CDR3 sequence reads CSAREGGPQGYTF.

With regard to this clone: Read coverage stops 3 residues before the CDR3 terminus; the germline J gene supplies the remainder. This chain connects TRBV20-1 to TRBJ2-5; 12 positions agree with TRBD2. This CDR3 region has 13 residues. With V trimmed by 4 bases and J by 5 bases, 2 bases remained unmatched. Germline CDR1 is DFQATT and CDR2 is SNEGSKA (reference sequence). The CDR3 region is CSAMTSGGETQYF. CDR3 bases read: TGCAGTGCTATGACTAGCGGGGGCGAGACC.

Comment on this clone: The read comes to an end 3 residues before the CDR3 does, leaving the germline J gene to fill in the end. The genes are TRBV19 and TRBJ2-6; 7 bases are shared with TRBD2. J was trimmed by 2 bases and V by 5 bases; bases with no gene match: 3. The V gene's germline CDR1 is LNHDA and CDR2 SQIVND (reference sequence). The CDR3 has 15 amino acids. The part of the CDR3 DNA that was read is TGTGCCAGTAGTCCCAGCGGGACTGGGGCCAACGTC. This gives the protein CASSPSGTGANV. The CDR3 in full is CASSPSGTGANVLTF.

Concerning this clone: The read is 3 residues too short to cover the CDR3 end, so that end is filled in from the germline J gene. The J gene is TRBJ1-2, the V gene TRBV7-2; 9 bases agree with TRBD1. The CDR3 runs 14 residues. The trim removed 3 bases at V and 7 bases at J, leaving 6 bases unmatched. Germline V gene sequence: CDR1 SGHTA, CDR2 FQGNSA. The chain's CDR3 is CASSFKGQGSGYTF. The sequenced CDR3 bases are TGTGCCAGCAGCTTTAAGGGACAGGGCAGTGGC.

In regard to this clone: The read ends 3 residues shy of where the CDR3 ends; the end is completed using the germline J gene. The chain carries TRBV7-2 and TRBJ2-2, with D perhaps given as TRBD1 or TRBD2 (5 bases each). Germline CDR1 and CDR2: SGHTA and FQGNSA. This CDR3 region has 12 residues. The CDR3 loop reads CASSSQGEPLFF. The sequenced CDR3 bases are TGTGCCAGCAGCTCCCAGGGAGAACCG.